This T cell receptor (beta chain) emerged from a study of cytomegalovirus exposure and HLA in healthy donors. Study-wide points: For most TCR sequences rarity was the rule, although some public TCRs occurred in many donors. Analyses of presence and absence presupposed an approximately uniform sequencing depth across donors. Most TCR beta V segments were productive about 87% or about 30% of the time in an earlier analysis. Clonal expansion was found to be greater in HLA-associated TCR beta chains than in equally common others in a later analysis.

The germline CDR1 and CDR2 sequences are ENHRY and SYGVKD. This CDR3 comprises 11 residues. V lost 8 bases and J lost 9; bases outside the gene matches: 2. PCR used 60 Vbeta primers and 13 Jbeta primers. The data were produced by immunoSEQ multiplex PCR, yet TCRdb's version contains in-frame clones alone and is incomplete. The sample yields some 170,000 clones, over 65% seen once. On this clone itself: As yet, its antigen is unknown.

The chain joins TRBV10-3 to TRBJ2-1, with 9 bases that match TRBD2. This TCR derives from a woman in her sixties in good health and CMV-seropositive. Sequencing was performed on PBMCs. The CDR3 here is CAIASGIEQFF. The CDR3, as DNA: TGTGCCATCGCTAGCGGGATTGAGCAGTTCTTC.